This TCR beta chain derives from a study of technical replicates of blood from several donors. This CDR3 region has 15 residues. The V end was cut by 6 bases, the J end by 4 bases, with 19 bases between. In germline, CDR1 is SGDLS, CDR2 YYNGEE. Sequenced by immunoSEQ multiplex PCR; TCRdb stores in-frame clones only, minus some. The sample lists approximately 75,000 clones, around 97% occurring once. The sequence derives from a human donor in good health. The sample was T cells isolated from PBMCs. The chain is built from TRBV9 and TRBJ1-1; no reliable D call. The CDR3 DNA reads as TGTGCCAGCACGGAAAATCCAGTTGGAGGCACTGAAGCTTTCTTT. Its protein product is CASTENPVGGTEAFF.